This T cell receptor beta chain comes out of a study of T cell repertoires in cytomegalovirus infection. Study results and caveats: Pooled public TCR beta family frequency picked out CMV carriers with the relevant HLA.

This clonotype was detected a few times. The antigen is undetermined. One entry per CDR3 protein results from TCRdb running MiXCR on the reads. Of around 570,000 distinct CDR3 sequences detected, approximately 40% appear once; the ten largest clones hold around 46%. The V segment lost 4 bases and the J segment 6 bases; nucleotides outside the gene matches: 6. Germline CDR1 is SGHVS and CDR2 is FQNEAQ. The CDR3 spans 15 residues. This sample comprised cultured PBMCs, obtained from culture after CMV antigen stimulation. This TCR was recovered from a human donor in good health (CMV status not recorded). Some clones in this sample may be carry-over from other donors' samples. The chain couples TRBV7-8 to TRBJ1-6; TRBD1 matches 7 bases. The CDR3 DNA sequence: TGTGCCAGCAGCTCCAACAGGGGAGCTAATTCACCCCTCCACTTT. Translated: CASSSNRGANSPLHF.